These 12 T cell receptor beta chains came from one sample sequenced in a study of blood T cell repertoires in COVID-19. The repertoire was sequenced with immunoSEQ multiplex PCR; TCRdb's copy has only in-frame clones and lacks some. The profile covers about 400,000 clones, with 65% to 90% appearing a single time and less than 9% taken by the ten largest. The material sequenced was peripheral blood. The receptors shown here come from a woman in her fifties or sixties with COVID-19, enrolled during active disease.

The chain uses TRBV30 and TRBJ2-3; 7 bases fit TRBD1. The V gene's germline CDR1 is GTSNPN and CDR2 SVGIG (reference sequence). V was pared by 0 bases and J by 3 bases, with 9 bases of the junction left unmatched. CDR3 size: 16 residues. The CDR3 is CAWSVGLSRGTDTQYF. The CDR3 nucleotides are TGTGCCTGGAGTGTAGGTTTGTCCAGGGGGACAGATACGCAGTATTTT.

The chain has TRBV6-8 and TRBJ2-3; 13 bases are shared with TRBD2. The trim removed 4 bases at V and 6 bases at J, leaving 10 bases unmatched. The CDR3 has 17 residues. CDR1 and CDR2 (germline): MNHGY, SAAAGT. CDR3 coding DNA: TGTGCCAGCAGTTCCCGCAGACTAGCGGGGGGCCGGGATACGCAGTATTTT. This encodes CASSSRRLAGGRDTQYF.

The chain recombines TRBV18 with TRBJ2-5, with TRBD2 matching 9 bases. The germline gives CDR1 KGHSH, CDR2 LQKENI. The CDR3 length is 16 residues. V lost 0 bases to trimming and J lost 5 bases; unmatched junction nucleotides: 7. The CDR3 region is CASSPPLRGGPETQYF. In DNA, the CDR3 is TGTGCCAGCTCACCACCGCTGCGGGGGGGCCCGGAGACCCAGTACTTC. Using reference TRBV18 and TRBJ2-5 for the parts outside the CDR3, the full variable domain is NAGVMQNPRHLVRRRGQEARLRCSPMKGHSHVYWYRQLPEEGLKFMVYLQKENIIDESGMPKERFSAEFPKEGPSILRIQQVVRGDSAAYFCASSPPLRGGPETQYFGPGTRLLVL.

This clone occurred once. CDR3 sequence reads: CASSHRVSGNTIYF. In nucleotides, the CDR3 is TGTGCCAGCAGCCACAGGGTCTCTGGAAACACCATATATTTT. The chain joins TRBV3-1 (or the pseudogene TRBV3-2) to TRBJ1-3, with D possibly TRBD1 on 5 matching bases. CDR1 LGHDT and CDR2 YNNKEL come from the germline V gene (reference sequence). The V and J ends lost 3 bases and 0 bases respectively, with 6 bases between them. The CDR3 extends over 14 amino acids.

This clone was seen more than once but under ten times. The genes are TRBV7-2 and TRBJ1-2, with 9 positions matching TRBD1. The V and J ends lost 3 bases and 5 bases, in that order; junction bases with no gene match: 7. Looked up from germline, CDR1 is SGHTA and CDR2 is FQGNSA. The CDR3 extends over 15 amino acids. CDR3 bases: TGTGCCAGCAGCTTCACAGGGGGCGAAGCATATGGCTACACCTTC. Its translation: CASSFTGGEAYGYTF.

The genes are TRBV18 and TRBJ2-3; 9 nucleotides match TRBD2. CDR3 length: 17 amino acids. CDR1 is KGHSH and CDR2 is LQKENI in the germline V gene. With 3 bases clipped from V and 1 base from J, the junction kept 8 bases outside the gene matches. This chain's CDR3 is CASSPTFLAGGTDTQYF. In DNA, the CDR3 is TGTGCCAGCTCACCGACGTTCTTAGCGGGGGGCACAGATACGCAGTATTTT.

The chain couples TRBV28 to TRBJ2-4; D perhaps matches TRBD2 (6 bases). This CDR3 has 16 amino acids. Trimming took off 4 bases at V and 5 bases at J, with 18 bases between the two ends. Germline V gives CDR1 MDHEN, CDR2 SYDVKM. The CDR3 coding sequence is TGTGCCAGCAGTTCCCGCGGGGACCGAGGACAAAACATTCAGTACTTC. It yields the protein CASSSRGDRGQNIQYF.

CDR3 protein: CASSLGTLGRGETQYF. CDR3 DNA: TGTGCCAGTAGTTTAGGCACACTAGGGCGCGGGGAGACCCAGTACTTC. The genes are TRBV19 and TRBJ2-5; TRBD2 is a possible D gene (5 bases). V was pared by 5 bases and J by 5 bases, with 21 bases between. CDR3 length equals 16 residues. CDR1 is LNHDA and CDR2 is SQIVND in the germline V gene (reference sequence).

This clone was seen once. The V and J genes are TRBV2 and TRBJ2-3; D is uncertain. Between the trimmed V and J ends, which lost 6 bases and 5 bases, there was a span of 9 bases. Germline loops: CDR1 SNHLY, CDR2 FYNNEI. The CDR3 has 12 residues. The CDR3 DNA follows: TGTGCCAGCAGGGAACTTCTAGATACGCAGTATTTT. Translation gives CASRELLDTQYF.

The chain couples TRBV13 to TRBJ2-1; 10 nucleotides line up with TRBD2. The CDR3 spans 16 residues. The germline CDR1 and CDR2 sequences are PRHDT and FYEKMQ (reference sequence). Trimming took 5 bases from V and 4 from J; bases not matched to a gene: 8. The CDR3 region is CASSPPTSGVYNEQFF. CDR3 DNA sequence: TGTGCCAGCAGCCCCCCAACTAGCGGGGTGTACAATGAGCAGTTCTTC. The complete variable domain, with remaining parts taken from reference TRBV13 and TRBJ2-1, reads AAGVIQSPRHLIKEKRETATLKCYPIPRHDTVYWYQQGPGQDPQFLISFYEKMQSDKGSIPDRFSAQQFSDYHSELNMSSLELGDSALYFCASSPPTSGVYNEQFFGPGTRLTVL.

The CDR3 protein is CASSTQRVGTEAFF. The DNA of the CDR3 is TGTGCCAGTAGTACCCAGAGGGTGGGCACTGAAGCTTTCTTT. The chain uses TRBV19 and TRBJ1-1; D gene unclear. The germline gives CDR1 LNHDA, CDR2 SQIVND (reference sequence). V lost 4 bases to trimming and J lost 4 bases, with 13 bases between them. CDR3 length equals 14 residues.

In its sample, this clone was seen once. The chain recombines TRBV3-1 (or the pseudogene TRBV3-2) with TRBJ2-5; D is possibly TRBD1 (6 bases). Germline V gives CDR1 LGHDT, CDR2 YNNKEL (reference sequence). The CDR3 sequence is 16 residues long. V was trimmed by 1 base and J by 5 bases, leaving 17 bases between them. CDR3 sequence reads: CASSQGTAALGETQYF. Written as DNA, the CDR3 is TGTGCCAGCAGCCAAGGGACAGCGGCCCTGGGGGAGACCCAGTACTTC.